This T cell receptor beta chain is drawn from a study of patients and donors after allogeneic stem cell transplantation. Germline lookup yields CDR1 MNHNS and CDR2 SASEGT. After removal of 4 bases from V and 5 bases from J, the junction contained 7 bases not matched to a gene. This CDR3 comprises 16 residues. TCRdb redid the calling of the RT-PCR reads with MiXCR, one entry per CDR3 protein. The data contain about a million distinct CDR3 sequences, about a sixth of them seen just once; the ten biggest clones take up around 6%. The sequence was collected from a human donor who was either an allogeneic HSCT recipient or a stem cell or donor lymphocyte infusion donor (not recorded which). It is not recorded whose cells these are; they may come from a transplant donor. The sequenced sample consisted of blood, either unsorted or a sorted T cell fraction (not recorded which). The V and J genes are TRBV6-1 and TRBJ2-3; 12 nucleotides align to TRBD2. The CDR3 is CASSALAGGVGDTQYF. CDR3 sequence (DNA): TGTGCCAGCAGTGCACTAGCGGGGGGTGTTGGAGATACGCAGTATTTT.